This T cell receptor beta chain originates from a study of vaccination effects on CD4 cells after COVID-19 (dated by TCRdb to between 2020 and 2023). Turning to the overall study: Each participant got two doses of an mRNA SARS-CoV-2 vaccine, either BNT162b2 or mRNA-1273. In a couple of convalescent patients, pre-vaccine samples were collected 16 days and one week ahead of the first dose, 142 and 148 days after COVID-19 diagnosis. In both COVID-19 convalescent patients and infection-naive vaccine recipients, the study compared SARS-CoV-2 spike-specific CD4+ TCR repertoires from before mRNA vaccination with those from after it. The full study included 10 to 11 COVID-19 convalescent patients and several SARS-CoV-2-naive healthy vaccine recipients. The Oncomine TCR Beta short-read assay on an Illumina iSeq 100 was used to sequence cultures from other donors in the study.

Receptors were amplified or captured by the immunoSEQ multiplex PCR assay. DNA from the CD4+ T cells that had been cultured and isolated underwent TCR beta CDR3 sequencing. The authors processed their data as follows. Non-productive TCR sequences were discarded, and reads were trimmed to the CDR3 region, with only CDR3s of 7 or more amino acids retained. The MANAFEST web app was used to pick out antigen-specific clonotypes by comparing their expansion in peptide wells with that in reference cultures. For clones to be considered positive, expansion at FDR<0.05 versus reference and all other wells, an odds ratio above 5, and a frequency above 0.1% in two replicate wells were required. A clonotype was called cross-reactive if it was significantly expanded both in SARS-CoV-2 spike wells and in at least one common cold coronavirus spike condition. CDR3 similarity was assessed by Levenshtein distance with the stringdist R package, and unrooted trees were built with ape in R 3.6.1. TCRdb provides this immuneACCESS table in a form limited to in-frame rearrangements. Some clones are lacking; in checked studies, under half of them reflect an unresolved V gene, and why the rest are absent is not known. From that table come the V and J calls and clone size; the DNA was used to work out D and trimming. The sample table contains around 30,000 clones; only one count was recorded for under 75% of them. The leading ten clones occupy 15% to 20% of the sample.

V is reduced by 0 bases and J by 0 bases, leaving a spacing of 9 bases between them. The CDR3, cysteine through phenylalanine, is 16 amino acids long. The entry retains the CDR3 DNA only, 48 bases that are in frame from base 1. From a lookup of the germline V gene (reference sequence), CDR1 and CDR2 are SEHNR and FQNEAQ. Findings and caveats that apply to the study as a whole: Clones induced by infection and clones induced by vaccination both contracted markedly at late timepoints after vaccination, which fits with T cell responses waning over time. In convalescent patients, the post-vaccine spike-reactive repertoire was composed mainly of new vaccine-induced clones that were largely distinct from infection-induced clones. The study was limited by a small number of convalescent patients and lacked early post-infection timepoints.

In the ViraFEST assay, PBMC were stimulated with viral peptide pools, and antigen-specific CD4+ T cell clonotypes were then identified by expansion using TCR sequencing. After more than 9 days of culture, CD4+ T cells were isolated with the EasySep CD4+ T cell isolation kit. Convalescent patients had PCR-confirmed SARS-CoV-2 infection between March and December 2020, before Alpha, Beta and Delta variants emerged in the United States. Each well held around 2 million PBMC cultured in IMDM containing approximately 5% human AB serum, about 10 IU/ml IL-2 and gentamicin, along with roughly 10 ug/ml peptides. Half of the culture medium was replaced with fresh IL-2-containing medium on days 3 and 7. Unless noted otherwise, every peptide stimulation condition was grown in triplicate wells. PBMC were separated from whole blood using Ficoll-Paque Plus gradient centrifugation and were then either cryopreserved at -140C or used fresh. The overlapping peptide pools covered the spike proteins of SARS-CoV-2 and of the common cold coronaviruses HCoV-NL63, HCoV-OC43 and HCoV-229E. Genomic DNA was extracted from cultured CD4+ T cells with the QIAamp micro DNA kit.

Concerning this clone: The clone's antigen remains unknown. Qualities for individual bases were not recorded, and no much larger clone is one base off. Distinct nucleotide sequences in the sample also encode this CDR3.

The sample was CD4+ T cells from PBMCs cultured with SARS-CoV-2 spike peptides, taken before COVID-19 vaccination. The sample's cell subset or site, from its label and the paper: SARS-CoV-2 spike overlapping peptide pool stimulation. This TCR came from a human donor who had a prior SARS-CoV-2 infection. This chain joins TRBV7-9 to TRBJ2-1, with no confidently assigned D gene. In nucleotide form, the sequence is TGTGCCAGCAGCTTAGCGTTGGCTGGCTCCTACAATGAGCAGTTCTTC. Translated, this is CASSLALAGSYNEQFF.